The T cell receptor beta chain described here comes from a study of metastatic and nonmetastatic thyroid tumors. On the study more broadly: Across blood and tumor or nodule tissue, repertoires from malignant and benign thyroid patients were compared with one another.

This clone was detected only once. Antigen unknown. The CDR3 has 13 residues. Germline lookup yields CDR1 SGHRS and CDR2 YFSETQ. Trimming took 2 bases from V and 2 from J, leaving 6 bases between them. Until they underwent thyroid surgery, no patient had received any treatment. Whole-study findings and limits: Benign nodules reportedly had significantly lower TCR beta diversity than malignant thyroid tumors in blood and tumor.

As processed by the authors: Clinicopathological groups of papillary thyroid cancer showed CDR3 differences that were used to build a distant-metastasis classifier. With MiXCR, TCRdb reprocessed the PCR reads. The V and J calls shown here were made by TCRdb, not taken from the authors' results. The data contain around 65,000 clones, approximately 15% of them singletons. Sequencing used blood. This receptor was obtained from a male donor with papillary thyroid cancer or a benign thyroid nodule (not recorded which). Some clones in this sample may be carry-over from other donors' samples. V and J are TRBV5-1 and TRBJ2-3; D unclear. CDR3 bases: TGCGCCAGCAGCTTTCCCCTCACAGATACGCAGTATTTT. It is translated as CASSFPLTDTQYF. Full variable domain (outside the CDR3, taken from reference TRBV5-1 and TRBJ2-3): KAGVTQTPRYLIKTRGQQVTLSCSPISGHRSVSWYQQTPGQGLQFLFEYFSETQRNKGNFPGRFSGRQFSNSRSEMNVSTLELGDSALYLCASSFPLTDTQYFGPGTRLTVL.